These 9 T cell receptor beta chains came from one sample sequenced in a study of T cell changes during pregnancy in multiple sclerosis. Measured with immunoSEQ multiplex PCR; TCRdb has only the in-frame clones, and not every one. The data contain fewer than 40,000 clones, over 90% of them singletons. The sample consisted of CD4+ T cells from peripheral blood mononuclear cells, taken after pregnancy. These receptors came from a female donor in good health, enrolled as a control in a pregnancy study.

The sample holds a few counts of this clone. CDR3 sequence: CASSFRAGAYNEQFF. The CDR3 DNA follows: TGTGCCAGCAGCTTTAGGGCGGGAGCCTACAATGAGCAGTTCTTC. V usage is TRBV5-6 and J usage is TRBJ2-1; TRBD2 aligns across 7 bases. This CDR3 region has 15 residues. Germline trimming cut 2 bases from V and 2 bases from J; bases unmatched to any gene: 4. Germline V CDR1 and CDR2: SGHDT, YYEEEE.

The J gene is TRBJ1-3, the V gene TRBV6-5; 9 bases agree with TRBD1. CDR1 is MNHEY, CDR2 SVGAGI, per germline. V trimming: 2 bases; J trimming: 6 bases; junction bases outside the gene matches: 5. This CDR3 region has 15 residues. The CDR3 DNA sequence: TGTGCCAGCAGTTACCGAACAGGGGGCACAAACACCATATATTTT. Protein: CASSYRTGGTNTIYF.

The J gene is TRBJ2-4, the V gene TRBV28; 7 nucleotides align to TRBD2. Germline-derived CDR1 and CDR2 are MDHEN and SYDVKM. Trimming took 7 bases from V and 0 from J; bases not matched to a gene: 9. The CDR3 length is 16 residues. The CDR3 DNA is TGTGCCAGCACATCTTCTAGCGGAATAGCCAAAAACATTCAGTACTTC. This codes for CASTSSSGIAKNIQYF.

This clone has a handful of counts. The chain joins TRBV5-1 to TRBJ2-1, with 8 bases aligning to TRBD1. The CDR3 length is 15 residues. Trimming took 4 bases from V and 0 from J; bases not matched to a gene: 3. Germline V gives CDR1 SGHRS, CDR2 YFSETQ. DNA of the CDR3: TGCGCCAGCAGCCTGGGACAGGTCTCCTACAATGAGCAGTTCTTC. Translated: CASSLGQVSYNEQFF.

J is TRBJ1-1 and V is TRBV25-1; weak D call: TRBD1 (5 bases). V shed 5 bases and J shed 1 base, with 8 bases lying between them. From germline, CDR1 is MGHDK and CDR2 SYGVNS. This CDR3 spans 13 amino acids. CDR3: CASSYTGNTEAFF. The CDR3 DNA reads TGTGCCAGCAGTTATACAGGGAACACTGAAGCTTTCTTT.

The V gene is TRBV18, the J gene TRBJ2-7; D possibly corresponds to TRBD2 (6 bases). V lost 5 bases and J 2 bases, leaving 10 bases between the germline ends. CDR1 and CDR2 (germline): KGHSH, LQKENI. This CDR3 has 13 amino acids. The CDR3 spells CASSARETYEQYF. Here the CDR3 DNA reads TGTGCCAGCTCAGCGCGGGAAACCTACGAGCAGTACTTC.

This clone was recorded once. This chain's CDR3 is CASHTGYSGNTIYF. DNA for the CDR3: TGTGCCAGCCATACAGGGTACTCTGGAAACACCATATATTTT. The gene calls are TRBV2 and TRBJ1-3; possibly TRBD1 for D (6 bases). Germline V CDR1 and CDR2: SNHLY, FYNNEI. CDR3 length: 14 amino acids. V lost 8 bases, J lost 0 bases, and 11 bases lay in between.

This clone was seen a few times. Written as DNA, the CDR3 is TGCGCCAGCAGCTTTCCGGGGGGATATACCGGGGAGCTGTTTTTT. Its protein product is CASSFPGGYTGELFF. The chain combines TRBV5-1 with TRBJ2-2, with 7 bases aligning to TRBD2. The CDR3 contains 15 residues. Germline V gives CDR1 SGHRS, CDR2 YFSETQ. The junction had 6 bases not matched to a gene; V was cut back by 2 bases and J by 5 bases.

The chain links TRBV27 to TRBJ1-1; the D gene is possibly TRBD1 (6 bases). This CDR3 region has 13 residues. V was pared by 6 bases and J by 4 bases, with 12 bases between. Germline V gene lookup returns CDR1 MNHEY and CDR2 SMNVEV (reference sequence). CDR3 DNA sequence: TGTGCCAGCAGACGGGGGGGCGTCACTGAAGCTTTCTTT. Translated: CASRRGGVTEAFF.